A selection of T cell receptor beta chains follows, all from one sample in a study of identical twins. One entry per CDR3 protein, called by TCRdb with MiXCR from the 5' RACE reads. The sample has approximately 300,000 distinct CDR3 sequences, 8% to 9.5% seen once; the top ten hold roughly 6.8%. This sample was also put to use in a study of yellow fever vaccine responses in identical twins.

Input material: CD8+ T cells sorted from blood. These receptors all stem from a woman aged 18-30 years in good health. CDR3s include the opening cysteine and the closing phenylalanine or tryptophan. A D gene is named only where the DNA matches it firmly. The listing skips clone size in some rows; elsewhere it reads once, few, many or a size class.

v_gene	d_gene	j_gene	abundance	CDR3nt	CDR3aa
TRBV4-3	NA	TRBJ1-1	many	TGCGCCAGCAGCCAGGACCAGCTGAGACTGAACACTGAAGCTTTCTTT	CASSQDQLRLNTEAFF
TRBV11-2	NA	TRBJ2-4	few	TGTGCCAGCAGCGGTCGACCATGGGACAACGCAAAAAACATTCAGTACTTC	CASSGRPWDNAKNIQYF
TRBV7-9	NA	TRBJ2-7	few	TGTGCCAGCAGCTTACGTTCCGGCGAGCAGTACTTC	CASSLRSGEQYF
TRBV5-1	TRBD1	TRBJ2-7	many	TGCGCCAGCAGCTTGTACAGGGGCTACGAGCAGTACTTC	CASSLYRGYEQYF
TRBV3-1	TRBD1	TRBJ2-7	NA	TGTGCCAGCAGCTACGGGACAGGGGGATACTACGAGCAGTACTTC	CASSYGTGGYYEQYF
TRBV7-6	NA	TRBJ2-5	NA	TGTGCCAGCAGTAAGGACCCGCAAGAGACCCAGTACTTC	CASSKDPQETQYF
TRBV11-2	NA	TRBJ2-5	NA	TGTGCCAGCAGCTTAGAGCGGGACTCCCTGGAAGAGACCCAGTACTTC	CASSLERDSLEETQYF
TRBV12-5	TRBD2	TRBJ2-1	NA	TGTGCTAGTGGTTTGCCGGGACTAGCGGGAGATGAGCAGTTCTTC	CASGLPGLAGDEQFF
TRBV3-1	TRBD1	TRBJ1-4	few	TGTGCCAGCAGCCCGGGACAGCTGCTAGGTGAAAAACTGTTTTTT	CASSPGQLLGEKLFF
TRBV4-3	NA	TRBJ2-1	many	TGCGCCAGCAGCCAAGATGGACCCCAGTTCTTC	CASSQDGPQFF
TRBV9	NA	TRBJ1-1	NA	TGTGCCAGCAGCCCTACCGACCTGGGGGGCAGGGAGAACACTGAAGCTTTCTTT	CASSPTDLGGRENTEAFF
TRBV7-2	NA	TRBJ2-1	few	TGTGCCAGCAGCTTAAATCTAGGTGGGTCCTACAATGAGCAGTTCTTC	CASSLNLGGSYNEQFF
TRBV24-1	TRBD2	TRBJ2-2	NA	TGTGCCACCAGTGACTTCGGACTAGCGGGAAACACCGGGGAGCTGTTTTTT	CATSDFGLAGNTGELFF
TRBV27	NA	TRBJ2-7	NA	TGTGCCAGCAGTTTCGCAGGGTCGGACGAGCAGTACTTC	CASSFAGSDEQYF
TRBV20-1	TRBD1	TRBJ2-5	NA	TGCAGTGCTAGAGAGGGGACAGGGGAAGAGACCCAGTACTTC	CSAREGTGEETQYF
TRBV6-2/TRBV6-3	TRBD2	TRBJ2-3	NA	TGTGCCAGCAGTGCATATAGCGGGAGGAGCACAGATACGCAGTATTTT	CASSAYSGRSTDTQYF
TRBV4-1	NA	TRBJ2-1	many	TGCGCCAGCAGCCAAGCAGATGGAGCCTACAATGAGCAGTTCTTC	CASSQADGAYNEQFF
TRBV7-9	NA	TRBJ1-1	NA	TGTGCCAGCAGCTTACGAGCCAGCATGAACTCTGAAGCTTTCTTT	CASSLRASMNSEAFF
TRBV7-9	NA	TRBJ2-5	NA	TGTGCCAGCAGCACACCCCAGGTTGTGGGGACCCAGTACTTC	CASSTPQVVGTQYF
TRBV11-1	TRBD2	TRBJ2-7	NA	TGTGCCAGCAGCCTATCCGGAAGGACTAGCGGGAGGGTAACCTACGAGCAGTACTTC	CASSLSGRTSGRVTYEQYF
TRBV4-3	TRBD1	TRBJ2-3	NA	TGCGCCAGCAGCCAAGATTCCGGGACAGGCCCTCCAGATACGCAGTATTTT	CASSQDSGTGPPDTQYF
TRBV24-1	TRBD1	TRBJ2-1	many	TGTGCCACCAGTGGGACAGTGGGACAGGGTTTTTACAATGAGCAGTTCTTC	CATSGTVGQGFYNEQFF
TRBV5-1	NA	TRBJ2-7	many	TGCGCCAGCAGCGGGACCTACCCCTACGAGCAGTACTTC	CASSGTYPYEQYF
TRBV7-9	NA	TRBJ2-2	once	TGTGCCAGCAGACCGCCGTCTTCTAACACCCGGGAGCTGTTTTTT	CASRPPSSNTRELFF
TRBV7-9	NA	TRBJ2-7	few	TGTGCCAGCAGCTTTGTGATAGGTTCCCGCTACGAGCAGTACTTC	CASSFVIGSRYEQYF
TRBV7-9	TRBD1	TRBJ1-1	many	TGTGCCAGCAGCGTAACAGGGGCGGTAATCACTGAAGCTTTCTTT	CASSVTGAVITEAFF